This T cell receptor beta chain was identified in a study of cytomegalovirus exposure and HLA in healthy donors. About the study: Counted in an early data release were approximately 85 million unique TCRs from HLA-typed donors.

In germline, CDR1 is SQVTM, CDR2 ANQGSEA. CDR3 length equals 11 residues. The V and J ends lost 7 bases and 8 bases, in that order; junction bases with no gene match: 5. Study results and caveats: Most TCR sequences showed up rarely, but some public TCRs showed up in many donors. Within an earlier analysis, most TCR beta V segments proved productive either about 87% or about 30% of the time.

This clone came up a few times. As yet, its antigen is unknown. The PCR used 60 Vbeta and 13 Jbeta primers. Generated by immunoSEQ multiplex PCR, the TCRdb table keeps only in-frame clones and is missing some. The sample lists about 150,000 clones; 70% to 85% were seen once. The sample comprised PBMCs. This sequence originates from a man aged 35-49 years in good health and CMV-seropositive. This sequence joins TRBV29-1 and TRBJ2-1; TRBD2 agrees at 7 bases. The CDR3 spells CSATSSDEQFF. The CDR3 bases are TGCAGCGCGACTAGCTCCGATGAGCAGTTCTTC.